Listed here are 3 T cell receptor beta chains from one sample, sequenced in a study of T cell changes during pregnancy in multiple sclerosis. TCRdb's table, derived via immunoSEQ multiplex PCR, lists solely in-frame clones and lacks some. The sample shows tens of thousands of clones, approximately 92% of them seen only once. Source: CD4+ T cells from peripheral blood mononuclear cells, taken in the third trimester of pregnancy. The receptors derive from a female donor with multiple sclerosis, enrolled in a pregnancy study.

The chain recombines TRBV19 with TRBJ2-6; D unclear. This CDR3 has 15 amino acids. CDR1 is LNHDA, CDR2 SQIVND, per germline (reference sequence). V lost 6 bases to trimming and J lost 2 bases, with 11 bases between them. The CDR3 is CASSPNSPGANVLTF. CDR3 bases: TGTGCCAGTAGCCCAAACAGCCCTGGGGCCAACGTCCTGACTTTC.

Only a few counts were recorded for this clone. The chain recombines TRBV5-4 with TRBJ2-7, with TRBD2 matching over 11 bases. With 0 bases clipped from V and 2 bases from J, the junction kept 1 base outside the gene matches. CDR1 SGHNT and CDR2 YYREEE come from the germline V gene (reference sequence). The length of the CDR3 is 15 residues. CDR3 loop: CASSLELAGAYEQYF. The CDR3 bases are TGTGCCAGCAGCTTGGAACTAGCGGGAGCCTACGAGCAGTACTTC.

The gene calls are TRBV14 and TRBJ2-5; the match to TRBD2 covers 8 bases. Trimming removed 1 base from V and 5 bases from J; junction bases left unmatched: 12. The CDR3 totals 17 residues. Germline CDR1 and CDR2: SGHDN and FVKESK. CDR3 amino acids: CASSQGMVAGYSETQYF. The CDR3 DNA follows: TGTGCCAGCAGCCAAGGAATGGTAGCGGGATATTCCGAGACCCAGTACTTC. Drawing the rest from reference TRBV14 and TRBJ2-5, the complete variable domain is EAGVTQFPSHSVIEKGQTVTLRCDPISGHDNLYWYRRVMGKEIKFLLHFVKESKQDESGMPNNRFLAERTGGTYSTLKVQPAELEDSGVYFCASSQGMVAGYSETQYFGPGTRLLVL.